The source of this T cell receptor (beta chain) is a study of blood T cell repertoires in COVID-19. For the study at large: There were acute and convalescent COVID-19 samples, and they came from the United States, Italy and Spain. Sample material is recorded as cDNA or gDNA derived from T cells, B-cell-depleted T cells, or PBMCs.

Original processing methods: Nucleated cell number was recorded as an estimate derived from reference gene primer amplification. TCRdb's table, derived via immunoSEQ multiplex PCR, lists solely in-frame clones and lacks some. That table gives V, J and clone size, and the DNA gave D and trimming. The sample comprises fewer than 30,000 clones, over 80% of which are singletons, and 2.8% rests with the top ten. V was clipped by 11 bases and J by 2 bases, with 8 bases between them. The CDR3 consists of 11 residues. Germline V lookup: CDR1 LGHDT, CDR2 YNNKEL (reference sequence). The sequence came from a human donor in a cohort sampled during active COVID-19. Material: peripheral blood. The chain links TRBV3-1 (or the pseudogene TRBV3-2) to TRBJ2-3; D unresolved. DNA of the CDR3: TGTGCCTGCGGCTCCACAGATACGCAGTATTTT. Residues: CACGSTDTQYF.